The T cell receptor (beta chain) under discussion was sequenced for a study of T cells in Graves' hyperthyroidism and ophthalmopathy (dated by TCRdb to the late 2010s). For the wider study: Peripheral blood was sampled at the time of initial diagnosis, prior to any treatment. A discovery cohort of fewer than 110 patients, approximately 44 with Graves' ophthalmopathy and 57 with stable Graves' hyperthyroidism, was used to find distinguishing TCR V-J signatures. Prospective prediction of ophthalmopathy was tested in an independent validation cohort consisting of 18 hyperthyroidism patients and over 15 patients who later progressed to ophthalmopathy. The roughly 90 discovery patients were divided at random into training and test sets in a 7:3 ratio. In about 6 Graves' hyperthyroidism patients, the study also compared T-cell repertoires from thyroid tissue with T-cell repertoires from blood. After sampling, hyperthyroidism patients received methimazole starting at 30 mg daily, and ophthalmopathy patients received high-dose intravenous methylprednisolone. According to the paper, TCR Vbeta CDR3 sequencing was carried out on some 140 peripheral blood samples, which came from fewer than 50 ophthalmopathy, fewer than 80 hyperthyroidism and about 17 progressor patients.

The V and J ends are trimmed by 3 bases and 1 base, leaving 15 bases between them. There are 17 amino acids in the CDR3, from cysteine to phenylalanine inclusive. Only the CDR3 DNA is retained, 51 bases long and in frame from the first base. Via the germline V gene, CDR1 is KGHDR and CDR2 SFDVKD. The TCR beta CDR3 regions were amplified from RNA transcripts. For the first round of RT-PCR on the TCR CDR3, the HTBI primer set was used together with the Qiagen OneStep RT-PCR kit. A second multiplex PCR round built the libraries, followed by size selection and purification. Sequencing of the libraries was done on an Illumina HiSeq2000 using paired-end 100 bp reads. In the authors' own workflow: Raw data were processed with SOAPnuke, discarding reads with adapters, uncalled bases, mean Phred below 15, or no exact constant-primer or identifier match. High-quality paired reads were merged using COPE v1.2.5, and each unique nucleotide sequence was defined as a clonotype. Clonotypes were aligned to IMGT TRBV, TRBD and TRBJ reference segments using MiTCR v1.1. The analysis included only V-J combinations with a frequency above 0.0001, which together covered about 99% of the repertoires. The TCS score was defined as F50 (clonal expansion) divided by E x V (chaos), with BLOSUM62-based TCRdist calculated between CDR3 peptides within each V-J. Welch's t-statistics and random forest reduced fewer than 600 V-J features to under 15, which were used in a naive Bayes classifier (R e1071). TCRdb took the public reads, trimmed them with fastp at Q25, ran MiXCR for clone calling and kept in-frame beta chains. For every CDR3 protein sequence, its rows merge into one entry that carries the most common genes and DNA. The V and J calls were determined by TCRdb, not by the authors. The sample yields under 500,000 distinct CDR3 sequences; around 15% were counted once. Of the sample, around 30% falls within the top ten clones.

Beyond this particular receptor, the publication reports: During validation, the model predicted progression to ophthalmopathy a median of approximately six months ahead of onset, with almost 71% sensitivity and 72% to 80% specificity. Blood samples also contained most of the expanded thyroid clonotypes (frequency above 0.001), which suggests that blood repertoires may reflect thyroid immune responses. Ophthalmopathy was separated from stable hyperthyroidism by a 13 V-J signature model, with approximately 90% sensitivity and approximately 81% specificity obtained in cross-validation and 80%/75% obtained in testing. No statistical method was used to fix the sample size in advance, and group allocation was not hidden from the investigators.

Concerning this clonotype itself: The target of this receptor is not known. Base qualities are not recorded, but no much larger clone differs from it by a single base.

In the ophthalmopathy patients, disease was moderately to severely active, with a Clinical Activity Score of 3 or more, a NOSPECS grade of 4 or more, and a duration of less than 3 months. Patients with uncontrolled infections, other autoimmune diseases, pregnancy or lactation were excluded. Diagnoses were established on the basis of clinical symptoms, serum thyroxine and TRAb, thyroid ultrasound, and orbital computed tomography. Ficoll-Paque density gradient centrifugation was used to isolate PBMCs from approximately 11 ml of fresh peripheral blood. Trizol reagent was used to extract total RNA, and RNA quality was then checked on an Agilent 2100 Bioanalyzer.

Sequencing input: blood. The chain is encoded by TRBV24-1 joined to TRBJ2-4; TRBD1 is possibly the D segment (6 matching bases). The TCR originated in a man aged 50 to 59 with Graves' ophthalmopathy. The CDR3 amino acid sequence is: CATSDSGQGIAKNIQYF. The base sequence is TGTGCCACCAGTGATAGCGGCCAGGGGATCGCCAAAAACATTCAGTACTTC.